The sequence of this TCR beta chain was determined in a study of T cell repertoires in ileal Crohn's disease. The CDR3 spans 15 residues. J was trimmed by 4 bases and V by 3 bases; bases with no gene match: 9. Per germline, CDR1 MNHNS and CDR2 SASEGT. Each sample's TCRB immunosequencing used five hundred nanograms of biopsy DNA. Data came from immunoSEQ multiplex PCR; TCRdb stores just in-frame clones and leaves some out. The repertoire holds approximately 9,000 clones, with roughly four fifths as singletons. The receptor was isolated from an adult with Crohn's disease. This sequence joins TRBV6-1 and TRBJ2-7; 7 nucleotides align to TRBD2. The sample taken for sequencing was ileal tissue. The CDR3 region is CASSEFAGDRYEQYF. In DNA form, the CDR3 reads TGTGCCAGCAGTGAGTTCGCGGGAGATAGGTACGAGCAGTACTTC.